This TCR beta chain stems from a study of blood T cell repertoires in COVID-19. Produced via immunoSEQ multiplex PCR; TCRdb's table is partial and in-frame only. The sample comprises a few hundred thousand clones, 86% of which are singletons, and about 2.2% rests with the top ten. CDR3 length equals 14 residues. Looked up from germline, CDR1 is SEHNR and CDR2 is FQNEAQ (reference sequence). V lost 2 bases to trimming and J lost 4 bases, with 8 bases between them. The V gene is TRBV7-9, the J gene TRBJ1-4; D remains unclear. Material: peripheral blood. The source of this sequence is a woman aged 50 to 65 with acute or convalescent COVID-19. DNA of the CDR3: TGTGCCAGCAGCTTAAGCCACGATAATGAAAAACTGTTTTTT. It translates to CASSLSHDNEKLFF.